This T cell receptor beta chain was obtained from a study of T-cell memory formation after mild COVID-19. J lost 2 bases, V lost 3 bases, and 4 bases had no gene match. Germline CDR1 and CDR2: MDHEN and SYDVKM. The CDR3 runs 15 residues. Study-wide results and caveats: Cross-reactive memory apparently joined, as some responding clones appeared in pre-infection memory. Clones contracting across day 15 to 85 had a balanced CD4/CD8 profile; later expanding clones leaned CD4+.

Each CDR3 protein gets one entry after TCRdb re-called the 5' RACE reads with MiXCR. This sample carries some 300,000 distinct CDR3 sequences, around a fifth of them seen once, and the ten largest clones take around 20%. Only a few counts were recorded for this clonotype. Its antigen is not known. The sequence came from a man between 18 and 29 years old who had mild COVID-19 (a few samples of this study predate the infection). Cell type and time point are not known. Sequencing was performed on PBMCs or a T cell subset sorted from them (not recorded which). J is TRBJ2-3 and V is TRBV28, with TRBD1 matching 8 bases. The chain's CDR3 is CASSLTGAFTDTQYF. CDR3 coding DNA: TGTGCCAGCAGTTTGACAGGGGCCTTCACAGATACGCAGTATTTT.